Listed here are 25 T cell receptor beta chains from one sample, sequenced in a study of Graves' ophthalmopathy and Graves' hyperthyroidism. Beta-chain TCR CDR3 regions were amplified from RNA transcripts. RT-PCR in the first round used HTBI primers; a second-round multiplex PCR followed. TCRdb re-analysed the multiplex PCR reads in MiXCR, keeping a single row per CDR3 protein. This table has a few hundred thousand distinct CDR3 sequences, about 35% appearing once. Sequenced sample: peripheral blood or thyroid tissue (not recorded which). The receptors here all came from an adult man with Graves' hyperthyroidism.

Regarding this clonotype: A much larger clone lies a single base off, so this may be a read error. The CDR3 region is CASSHPHSEQCF. The DNA for the CDR3 is TGTGCCAGCAGCCATCCGCACAGCGAGCAGTGCTTC. The chain joins TRBV11-2 to TRBJ2-7; D unclear. The CDR3 runs 12 residues. From germline, CDR1 is SGHAT and CDR2 FQNNGV.

J is TRBJ2-7 and V is TRBV30; no clear D gene. This CDR3 has 11 residues. V was clipped by 7 bases and J by 3 bases, with 10 bases between them. Per the germline V gene, CDR1 is GTSNPN and CDR2 is SVGIG (reference sequence). The chain's CDR3 is CASSTNYEQYF. Written as DNA, the CDR3 is TGTGCCTCATCTACGAACTACGAGCAGTACTTC.

The chain carries TRBV7-2 and TRBJ2-7; TRBD1 aligns across 11 bases. There are 15 residues in the CDR3. V dropped 3 bases and J dropped 3; count of bases not matched to a gene: 4. Germline V lookup: CDR1 SGHTA, CDR2 FQGNSA. CDR3 sequence reads: CASSFFGTGGYEQYF. CDR3 in DNA: TGTGCCAGCAGCTTCTTCGGGACAGGGGGCTACGAGCAGTACTTC. Drawing the rest from reference TRBV7-2 and TRBJ2-7, the complete variable domain is GAGVSQSPSNKVTEKGKDVELRCDPISGHTALYWYRQSLGQGLEFLIYFQGNSAPDKSGLPSDRFSAERTGGSVSTLTIQRTQQEDSAVYLCASSFFGTGGYEQYFGPGTRLTVT.

This clonotype was recorded many times. The genes are TRBV9 and TRBJ2-7, with 7 bases fitting TRBD2. Germline loops: CDR1 SGDLS, CDR2 YYNGEE. V lost 0 bases and J lost 6; bases outside the gene matches: 12. CDR3 length equals 16 residues. DNA for the CDR3: TGTGCCAGCAGCGTAGGTCGGGGCGGGGGTGTTCCCGAGCAGTACTTC. This translates into CASSVGRGGGVPEQYF.

The gene calls are TRBV11-2 and TRBJ2-7, with D unresolved. Germline-derived CDR1 and CDR2 are SGHAT and FQNNGV. This CDR3 is built from 15 residues. V shed 3 bases and J shed 2 bases, with 14 bases lying between them. CDR3 amino acids: CASSLSTALTYEQYF. The CDR3 DNA sequence: TGTGCCAGCAGCTTGTCGACTGCGCTCACCTACGAGCAGTACTTC.

This clonotype was seen a few times. The chain carries TRBV4-1 and TRBJ1-6; 9 bases map to TRBD1. CDR1 and CDR2 (germline): MGHRA, YSYEKL. This CDR3 region has 18 residues. The V segment lost 0 bases and the J segment 4 bases; nucleotides outside the gene matches: 7. CDR3 DNA sequence: TGCGCCAGCAGCCAAGAGTGGACAGGGGAAGATTATAATTCACCCCTCCACTTT. Its protein is CASSQEWTGEDYNSPLHF.

The rearrangement joins TRBV2 to TRBJ2-7, with TRBD2 as a possible D gene (6 bases). The closer fit of TRBJ2-1 to the DNA end suggests the J call may be wrong. From germline, CDR1 is SNHLY and CDR2 FYNNEI. The CDR3 has 16 amino acids. The CDR3 loop is CASSEEVRREYNEQFF. The CDR3 DNA reads as TGTGCCAGCAGTGAAGAAGTCAGGAGGGAGTACAATGAGCAGTTCTTC.

In its sample, this clonotype was seen a few times. This chain joins TRBV2 and TRBJ2-7; TRBD1 matches 9 bases. Germline V gene data show CDR1 as SNHLY and CDR2 as FYNNEI. This CDR3 has 15 residues. Unmatched junction bases numbered 8, after V lost 5 bases and J lost 3 bases. The CDR3: CASSLDRGDYYEQYF. As DNA, the CDR3 is TGTGCCAGCAGTCTGGACAGGGGAGATTACTACGAGCAGTACTTC.

This clonotype has a count of ten or more. CDR3 sequence: CASSLVAGRGTGELFF. DNA of the CDR3: TGTGCCAGCAGCTTAGTTGCAGGGAGAGGCACCGGGGAGCTGTTTTTT. This chain connects TRBV7-6 to TRBJ2-2; either TRBD1 or TRBD2 may fit D (5 bases each). V was cut by 1 base and J by 4 bases, with 13 bases left in between. In germline, CDR1 is SGHVS, CDR2 FNYEAQ. This CDR3 spans 16 amino acids.

This clonotype was counted many times. The chain's CDR3 is CASSSRTDTQYF. The CDR3 nucleotides are TGTGCCAGCAGCTCACGGACAGATACGCAGTATTTT. V is TRBV7-6 and J is TRBJ2-3; no definite D call. V was shortened by 4 bases and J by 3 bases, with 5 bases between the two germline ends. Germline CDR1 is SGHVS and CDR2 is FNYEAQ. The length of the CDR3 is 12 residues.

Ten or more counts support this clonotype. This chain connects TRBV6-6 to TRBJ2-5, with a possible D match to TRBD2 (6 bases). The CDR3 runs 14 residues. The germline CDR1 and CDR2 sequences are MNHNY and SVGAGI (reference sequence). The germline V and J ends were trimmed by 5 bases and 5 bases, with 15 bases remaining between them. The CDR3 is CASSALNAGETQYF. CDR3 in DNA: TGTGCCAGCAGTGCACTCAACGCGGGGGAGACCCAGTACTTC.

The chain carries TRBV10-3 and TRBJ1-6, with TRBD1 matching over 9 bases. Per germline, CDR1 ENHRY and CDR2 SYGVKD. V lost 6 bases to trimming and J lost 12 bases; unmatched junction nucleotides: 6. The CDR3 consists of 13 residues. The CDR3 here is CAIRGDRALPLHF. The CDR3 bases are TGTGCCATCAGAGGGGACAGGGCCTTACCCCTCCACTTT.

Of note for this clonotype: Just one base apart from a much larger clone, this may be a read error. The V gene is TRBV6-1, the J gene TRBJ2-5; the match to TRBD1 covers 7 bases. The CDR3 loop spans 14 amino acids. CDR1 MNHNS and CDR2 SASEGT come from the germline V gene. As DNA, the CDR3 is TGTGCCCTTGAGGGGGCCGGGTCTCAAGAGGCCCAGTACTTC. It codes for CALEGAGSQEAQYF.

V and J are TRBV3-1 and TRBJ1-2; D might be TRBD1 (6 bases). V lost 0 bases and J 8 bases, leaving 13 bases between the germline ends. Germline CDR1 reads LGHDT; CDR2 reads YNNKEL (reference sequence). The CDR3 is made up of 14 amino acids. CDR3 coding DNA: TGTGCCAGCAGCCAAGAGGGAGGGGGGCGAGGCTACACCTTC. Amino acids: CASSQEGGGRGYTF.

This clonotype was seen more than once but under ten times. The J gene is TRBJ2-2, the V gene TRBV9; D possibly corresponds to TRBD2 (6 bases). Germline V lookup: CDR1 SGDLS, CDR2 YYNGEE. Trimming removed 0 bases at V and 5 bases at J, with 11 bases between. This CDR3 is built from 15 residues. The CDR3 nucleotides are TGTGCCAGCAGCGTAGCACAGGAGGGAACCGGGGAGCTGTTTTTT. Residues: CASSVAQEGTGELFF.

This clonotype occurred once. V usage is TRBV25-1 and J usage is TRBJ2-7; 10 bases fit TRBD1. The germline CDR1 and CDR2 sequences are MGHDK and SYGVNS. The length of the CDR3 is 15 residues. V trimming: 5 bases; J trimming: 5 bases; junction bases outside the gene matches: 9. The CDR3 coding sequence is TGTGCCAGCAGTTTCACCGGGACAGGGGCCCACGAGCAGTACTTC. It specifies CASSFTGTGAHEQYF.

Points on this clonotype: One junction end disagrees with the germline gene, perhaps due to a read error. The chain recombines TRBV7-8 with TRBJ1-5; the match to TRBD1 covers 7 bases. In germline, CDR1 is SGHVS, CDR2 FQNEAQ. The CDR3 contains 22 residues. The CDR3 loop is CASKTTRGDRVQGKHSKQPQHF. The CDR3 nucleotides read TGTGCCAGCAAGACCACTCGGGGAGACCGAGTACAGGGGAAACATAGCAAACAGCCCCAGCATTTT.

This chain connects TRBV6-6 to TRBJ1-5, with TRBD1 matching 10 bases. CDR3 size: 17 residues. CDR1 is MNHNY and CDR2 is SVGAGI in the germline V gene (reference sequence). Trimming removed 1 base from V and 6 bases from J; junction bases left unmatched: 9. This CDR3 reads CASSYFTGTGEGQPQHF. The DNA for the CDR3 is TGTGCCAGCAGTTACTTCACCGGGACAGGGGAAGGTCAGCCCCAGCATTTT.

In the case of this clonotype: This likely comes from a read error, as the CDR3 has no conserved phenylalanine or tryptophan at its end. The chain joins TRBV24-1 to TRBJ1-1; D may be TRBD1 (5 bases). This CDR3 spans 14 amino acids. V shed 3 bases and J shed 8 bases, with 15 bases lying between them. Per the germline V gene, CDR1 is KGHDR and CDR2 is SFDVKD. CDR3 protein: CATSDGGRTTEAFL. The CDR3 DNA sequence: TGTGCCACCAGTGATGGGGGAAGAACGACCGAAGCTTTCCTT.

This clonotype was counted a few times. CDR3 sequence: CASSLSAGDYGYTF. CDR3 nucleotide sequence: TGTGCCAGCAGTTTATCGGCAGGGGACTATGGCTACACCTTC. This rearrangement joins TRBV12-3 or TRBV12-4 to TRBJ1-2; TRBD1 is a possible D gene (6 bases). The CDR3 contains 14 residues. V shed 2 bases and J shed 3 bases, with 10 bases lying between them.

Remarks on this clonotype: The DNA is omitted, as the CDR3 cannot be located on it reliably, and the CDR3 follows TCRdb's listing. This chain connects TRBV9 to TRBJ1-5; TRBD1, the table's D call, lacks a check against the DNA. Germline-derived CDR1 and CDR2 are SGDLS and YYNGEE. The CDR3 length equals 14 residues, ends included. Here the CDR3 reads CASSVGTGSFHEHF.

The gene calls are TRBV7-8 and TRBJ1-6; 12 bases line up with TRBD1. Per the germline V gene, CDR1 is SGHVS and CDR2 is FQNEAQ. J gave up 7 bases and V 4 bases, and 5 bases lay outside the gene matches. The CDR3 is 16 residues long. CDR3 residues: CASSSTGTGGNSPLHF. CDR3 coding DNA: TGTGCCAGCAGCTCAACCGGGACAGGGGGCAATTCACCCCTCCACTTT.

The table lists this clonotype with many counts. The CDR3 here is CASMRGDTEAFF. The DNA for the CDR3 is TGTGCCAGTATGAGGGGGGACACTGAAGCTTTCTTT. The rearrangement joins TRBV19 to TRBJ1-1; the D gene is possibly TRBD1 (6 bases). The germline V gene encodes CDR1 LNHDA and CDR2 SQIVND (reference sequence). Trimming left V 7 bases short and J 3 bases short, with 9 bases between. The CDR3 has 12 amino acids.

This clonotype has a count of ten or more. The V call is TRBV29-1, the J call TRBJ2-5; 8 nucleotides agree with TRBD1. Unmatched junction bases numbered 7, after V lost 5 bases and J lost 5 bases. Germline values: CDR1 SQVTM, CDR2 ANQGSEA. This CDR3 is 13 amino acids long. CDR3 region: CSVIRRDRETQYF. The CDR3 bases are TGCAGCGTTATTCGGCGGGACAGGGAGACCCAGTACTTC.

With respect to this clonotype: Possible read error: a much larger clone is one base away. The conserved phenylalanine or tryptophan normally closing the CDR3 is absent here, so this likely arose from a read error. V and J are TRBV20-1 and TRBJ2-7, with D possibly being TRBD2 (6 bases). Germline CDR1 and CDR2: DFQATT and SNEGSKA (reference sequence). The CDR3 length is 14 residues. The V end was cut by 5 bases, the J end by 3 bases, with 17 bases between. The CDR3 DNA reads as TGCAGTGCTTCCCGCGGGGCGGGAAGCTACGAGCAGTACCTC. Protein: CSASRGAGSYEQYL.